This T cell receptor beta chain was sequenced for a study of read filtering for tumor transcriptome and immune sequencing. Study context: Patients were 17 male and around 13 female, mean age about 65 years, range about 45 to 85.

Ten or more counts support this clonotype. The antigen remains undetermined. V was trimmed by 6 bases and J by 2 bases, leaving 12 bases between them. The CDR3 is made up of 14 amino acids. Study-wide points: IR-seq and RNA-seq agreed better without single-read clonotypes. In IR-seq, single-read clonotypes were roughly 80% of clonotypes but approximately 3.2% of reads.

From around 440 ng of RNA, a library with molecular barcoded alpha/delta and beta/gamma adaptors was made. TCRdb used MiXCR to reprocess the reads, holding one entry per CDR3 protein. The repertoire consists of more than 55,000 distinct CDR3 sequences, with 20% to 25% occurring once and the leading ten covering about a sixth. The chain combines TRBV12-3 or TRBV12-4 with TRBJ2-3; D is possibly TRBD1 (5 bases). The sequence derives from a donor over 35 with multiple myeloma. The specimen sequenced was a population of CD138-negative cells sorted from bone marrow. The CDR3 spells CASSLTDITDTQYF. In DNA form, the CDR3 reads TGTGCCAGCAGCTTAACGGACATCACAGATACGCAGTATTTT.